This TCR beta chain was identified during a study of shared clonotypes between healthy human individuals. Terminally differentiated effector memory CD45RA+ cells were excluded from the naive CD8 cells, which were CD45RO-negative and positively selected for CCR7. CDR3 length equals 14 residues. Germline-derived CDR1 and CDR2 are PRHDT and FYEKMQ (reference sequence). The V end lost 5 bases, the J end lost 6 bases, and 16 bases lay between the germline ends. Profiled with immunoSEQ multiplex PCR; TCRdb holds only in-frame clones, not every one. The sample lists roughly 2,000,000 clones, around 93% occurring once.

The sample was naive CD8+ T cells from PBMCs. This chain connects TRBV13 to TRBJ1-1; D is unresolved. This clonotype originated in a man between 18 and 35 years old in good health. Some clones in this sample may be carry-over from other donors' samples. CDR3 protein: CASSDAGRYAEAFF. The CDR3, as DNA: TGTGCCAGCAGCGACGCAGGTAGATATGCTGAAGCTTTCTTT.